This paragraph covers one TCR beta chain sequence. This record comes from a study of blood T cell repertoires in COVID-19. Overall study: The United States, Italy and Spain were the sources of the acute and convalescent COVID-19 samples. T cells, B-cell-depleted T cells, or PBMCs provided the cDNA or gDNA that served as material.

The CDR3 totals 16 residues. The V end was cut by 2 bases, the J end by 2 bases, with 10 bases between. Germline assignment: CDR1 SEHNR and CDR2 FQNEAQ (reference sequence). In the source study's methods: Reference gene primer amplification gave estimated nucleated cell counts. Measured with immunoSEQ multiplex PCR; TCRdb has only the in-frame clones, and not every one. That table supplies the V and J calls and clone size; D and trimming were determined from the DNA. The sample shows more than 200,000 clones, approximately 88% of them seen only once. This rearrangement joins TRBV7-9 to TRBJ1-6; tentative D call: TRBD1 (5 bases). Specimen: peripheral blood. The clonotype was recovered from a human donor in a cohort sampled during active COVID-19. In nucleotides, the CDR3 is TGTGCCAGCAGCTTACAGGGTCCCACCTATAATTCACCCCTCCACTTT. Translated: CASSLQGPTYNSPLHF.